A single sample gave rise to the 21 T cell receptor beta chains below, sequenced in a study of cytomegalovirus exposure and HLA in healthy donors. PCR was performed using 60 Vbeta and 13 Jbeta primers. The method was immunoSEQ multiplex PCR; TCRdb's version includes in-frame clones alone and lacks a portion of them. The sample holds 100,000 to 150,000 clones; roughly 82% are singletons and the top ten take about 1.5%. The source material was PBMCs. These receptors were taken from a woman under 30 in good health and CMV-seronegative.

V usage is TRBV29-1 and J usage is TRBJ2-3, with D possibly matching TRBD2 (7 bases). The CDR3 covers 13 residues. The V end lost 7 bases, the J end lost 2 bases, and 13 bases lay between the germline ends. From germline, CDR1 is SQVTM and CDR2 ANQGSEA. Here the CDR3 reads CSAAGANTDTQYF. CDR3 DNA: TGCAGCGCGGCGGGGGCGAACACAGATACGCAGTATTTT.

The gene calls are TRBV18 and TRBJ2-7; TRBD1 aligns across 7 bases. Germline CDR1 is KGHSH and CDR2 is LQKENI. J lost 0 bases, V lost 4 bases, and 3 bases had no gene match. This CDR3 spans 14 amino acids. The CDR3 protein is CASSRRDSSYEQYF. The CDR3, as DNA: TGTGCCAGCTCACGAAGGGACAGCTCCTACGAGCAGTACTTC.

The chain uses TRBV18 and TRBJ1-5; D gene uncertain. V was pared by 1 base and J by 6 bases, with 10 bases between. The germline CDR1 and CDR2 sequences are KGHSH and LQKENI. This CDR3 is built from 14 residues. CDR3 in amino acids: CASSPQGGGQPQHF. As DNA, the CDR3 is TGTGCCAGCTCACCACAGGGAGGAGGTCAGCCCCAGCATTTT.

In this sample, this clone turned up once. The CDR3 region has the DNA TGTGCCAGCTCAGAGCTTTCGGGGTGGGATCAGCCCCAGCATTTT. It yields the protein CASSELSGWDQPQHF. The V gene is TRBV18, the J gene TRBJ1-5; D is undetermined. The CDR3 is 15 residues long. V shed 5 bases and J shed 5 bases, with 16 bases lying between them. Per the germline V gene, CDR1 is KGHSH and CDR2 is LQKENI.

This clone has a single count. The chain uses TRBV5-4 and TRBJ2-3; TRBD1 is a possible D gene (7 bases). Per germline, CDR1 SGHNT and CDR2 YYREEE (reference sequence). Trimming cost V 0 bases and J 4 bases, with 9 bases left between them. The CDR3 spans 14 residues. CDR3: CASSLARGADTQYF. CDR3 DNA: TGTGCCAGCAGCTTGGCCAGGGGGGCAGATACGCAGTATTTT.

V is TRBV6-1 and J is TRBJ2-3; a weak D match, TRBD1 (6 bases). The V end was cut by 5 bases, the J end by 0 bases, with 9 bases between. This CDR3 contains 14 residues. Germline V gives CDR1 MNHNS, CDR2 SASEGT. For the CDR3, the DNA is TGTGCCAGCAGTCTTACAGGGAGCACAGATACGCAGTATTTT. Translation gives CASSLTGSTDTQYF.

The CDR3 loop is CASSIPGQGTYEQYF. The CDR3 DNA follows: TGTGCCAGTAGTATCCCGGGACAGGGAACCTACGAGCAGTACTTC. The V and J genes are TRBV19 and TRBJ2-7; 9 bases fit TRBD1. The CDR3 covers 15 residues. The germline V gene has CDR1 LNHDA and CDR2 SQIVND (reference sequence). The V segment lost 3 bases and the J segment 2 bases; nucleotides outside the gene matches: 5.

This clone was picked up one time. The chain combines TRBV7-3 with TRBJ2-7, with a tentative D call TRBD1 (5 bases). Germline assignment: CDR1 SGHTA and CDR2 FQGTGA. The CDR3 runs 15 residues. Trimming pared 0 bases from V and 3 bases from J, leaving 12 bases between. The CDR3: CASSLTGPTGYEQYF. Here the CDR3 DNA reads TGTGCCAGCAGCTTAACTGGGCCAACAGGCTACGAGCAGTACTTC. The full variable domain, its missing parts supplied by reference TRBV7-3 and TRBJ2-7, is GAGVSQTPSNKVTEKGKYVELRCDPISGHTALYWYRQSLGQGPEFLIYFQGTGAADDSGLPNDRFFAVRPEGSVSTLKIQRTERGDSAVYLCASSLTGPTGYEQYFGPGTRLTVT.

The chain combines TRBV6-5 with TRBJ1-2; D call uncertain. Germline CDR1 MNHEY, CDR2 SVGAGI. V dropped 7 bases and J dropped 2 bases, with 17 bases sitting between them. There are 15 residues in the CDR3. The CDR3 loop is CASTPYGWQNYGYTF. In nucleotides, the CDR3 is TGTGCCAGCACGCCATACGGGTGGCAGAACTATGGCTACACCTTC.

The chain joins TRBV25-1 to TRBJ2-3; 7 bases align to TRBD2. The CDR3 consists of 15 residues. Per germline, CDR1 MGHDK and CDR2 SYGVNS. V lost 1 base, J lost 1 base, and 2 bases stayed unmatched. CDR3 in amino acids: CASSESLAGTDTQYF. The CDR3 nucleotides read TGTGCCAGCAGTGAATCTCTAGCGGGCACAGATACGCAGTATTTT.

Notes on this clone: A junction boundary mismatches the germline segment, possibly from a read error. The V gene is TRBV4-2, the J gene TRBJ2-7, with D maybe TRBD2 (5 bases). The V gene's germline CDR1 is LGHNA and CDR2 YNFKEQ. CDR3 length: 14 residues. Written as DNA, the CDR3 is TGTGCCAACAGCCATATAGGGAGAGCTGGGGAGCAGTACTTC. Residues: CANSHIGRAGEQYF.

The rearrangement uses TRBV29-1 and TRBJ2-7; the match to TRBD2 covers 10 bases. The CDR3 consists of 13 residues. In germline, CDR1 is SQVTM, CDR2 ANQGSEA. V lost 2 bases and J lost 8; bases outside the gene matches: 6. CDR3 sequence (DNA): TGCAGCGTTGAAATTAGCGGGGGGACGAAGCAGTACTTC. Translated, it gives CSVEISGGTKQYF.

This clone was detected only a few times. The genes are TRBV10-1 and TRBJ1-6; TRBD1 might be the D (5 bases). Germline V gene data show CDR1 as WNHNN and CDR2 as SYGVQD (reference sequence). This CDR3 is built from 15 residues. Trimming stripped 5 bases from V and 8 bases from J, with 16 bases between. Here the CDR3 reads CASSSTPSQDSPLHF. The DNA of the CDR3 is TGCGCCAGCAGTTCCACCCCCTCACAGGATTCACCCCTCCACTTT.

This rearrangement joins TRBV9 to TRBJ1-2, with 9 bases matching TRBD1. J was trimmed by 0 bases and V by 3 bases; bases with no gene match: 9. CDR3 length equals 17 residues. In germline, CDR1 is SGDLS, CDR2 YYNGEE. CDR3 in DNA: TGTGCCAGCAGCGCCCGGACAGGGGAAATCGCTAACTATGGCTACACCTTC. The encoded protein is CASSARTGEIANYGYTF.

V is TRBV7-3 and J is TRBJ1-1; 9 bases align to TRBD1. Germline V lookup: CDR1 SGHTA, CDR2 FQGTGA. V lost 0 bases and J lost 4; bases outside the gene matches: 3. This CDR3 has 15 residues. The CDR3 nucleotides are TGTGCCAGCAGCTTAACGGGGGGACAGGGCACTGAAGCTTTCTTT. Encoded protein: CASSLTGGQGTEAFF.

This chain uses TRBV7-2 with TRBJ1-1; TRBD1 aligns across 8 bases. After removal of 5 bases from V and 5 bases from J, the junction contained 7 bases not matched to a gene. This CDR3 spans 14 amino acids. CDR1 is SGHTA, CDR2 FQGNSA, per germline. CDR3: CASSGRQGRTEAFF. The CDR3 DNA reads TGTGCCAGCAGCGGCAGACAGGGGCGGACTGAAGCTTTCTTT. Together with reference TRBV7-2 and TRBJ1-1, the CDR3 gives the full variable domain: GAGVSQSPSNKVTEKGKDVELRCDPISGHTALYWYRQSLGQGLEFLIYFQGNSAPDKSGLPSDRFSAERTGGSVSTLTIQRTQQEDSAVYLCASSGRQGRTEAFFGQGTRLTVV.

The chain is built from TRBV2 and TRBJ1-4, with a weak D call TRBD1 (6 bases). The germline CDR1 and CDR2 sequences are SNHLY and FYNNEI. CDR3 length equals 15 residues. The V end was cut by 8 bases, the J end by 8 bases, with 21 bases between. CDR3 sequence: CASSSEGGQEEKLFF. Written as DNA, the CDR3 is TGTGCCAGCTCTTCGGAGGGGGGGCAAGAGGAAAAACTGTTTTTT.

This clone was counted only a few times. The chain has TRBV7-2 and TRBJ1-1, with D possibly matching TRBD1 (6 bases). Deletions cut 3 bases from V and 1 base from J, with 9 bases between. Germline-derived CDR1 and CDR2 are SGHTA and FQGNSA. This CDR3 is built from 14 residues. The CDR3 spells CASSFGGWNTEAFF. The CDR3 DNA follows: TGTGCCAGCAGCTTTGGGGGCTGGAACACTGAAGCTTTCTTT.

J is TRBJ1-2 and V is TRBV18; D is undetermined. The germline V gene encodes CDR1 KGHSH and CDR2 LQKENI. V dropped 1 base and J dropped 0 bases, with 9 bases sitting between them. This CDR3 comprises 15 residues. CDR3: CASSPQGGSNYGYTF. The CDR3 DNA reads TGTGCCAGCTCACCACAGGGAGGATCTAACTATGGCTACACCTTC.

This clone has only a few counts. Additional DNA sequences in this sample encode the identical CDR3. The chain employs TRBV18 and TRBJ1-1; D call uncertain. CDR1 KGHSH and CDR2 LQKENI come from the germline V gene. V was cut by 2 bases and J by 3 bases, with 7 bases left in between. This CDR3 is 13 amino acids long. As DNA, the CDR3 is TGTGCCAGCTCACCAGGACTAGACACTGAAGCTTTCTTT. Amino acid sequence: CASSPGLDTEAFF.

The gene calls are TRBV14 and TRBJ1-2; D is unresolved. This CDR3 contains 14 residues. Deletions cut 4 bases from V and 5 bases from J, with 14 bases between. CDR1 and CDR2 (germline): SGHDN, FVKESK. CDR3 nucleotide sequence: TGTGCCAGCAGCCCCTTAGAGGATCATTATGGCTACACCTTC. This encodes CASSPLEDHYGYTF.